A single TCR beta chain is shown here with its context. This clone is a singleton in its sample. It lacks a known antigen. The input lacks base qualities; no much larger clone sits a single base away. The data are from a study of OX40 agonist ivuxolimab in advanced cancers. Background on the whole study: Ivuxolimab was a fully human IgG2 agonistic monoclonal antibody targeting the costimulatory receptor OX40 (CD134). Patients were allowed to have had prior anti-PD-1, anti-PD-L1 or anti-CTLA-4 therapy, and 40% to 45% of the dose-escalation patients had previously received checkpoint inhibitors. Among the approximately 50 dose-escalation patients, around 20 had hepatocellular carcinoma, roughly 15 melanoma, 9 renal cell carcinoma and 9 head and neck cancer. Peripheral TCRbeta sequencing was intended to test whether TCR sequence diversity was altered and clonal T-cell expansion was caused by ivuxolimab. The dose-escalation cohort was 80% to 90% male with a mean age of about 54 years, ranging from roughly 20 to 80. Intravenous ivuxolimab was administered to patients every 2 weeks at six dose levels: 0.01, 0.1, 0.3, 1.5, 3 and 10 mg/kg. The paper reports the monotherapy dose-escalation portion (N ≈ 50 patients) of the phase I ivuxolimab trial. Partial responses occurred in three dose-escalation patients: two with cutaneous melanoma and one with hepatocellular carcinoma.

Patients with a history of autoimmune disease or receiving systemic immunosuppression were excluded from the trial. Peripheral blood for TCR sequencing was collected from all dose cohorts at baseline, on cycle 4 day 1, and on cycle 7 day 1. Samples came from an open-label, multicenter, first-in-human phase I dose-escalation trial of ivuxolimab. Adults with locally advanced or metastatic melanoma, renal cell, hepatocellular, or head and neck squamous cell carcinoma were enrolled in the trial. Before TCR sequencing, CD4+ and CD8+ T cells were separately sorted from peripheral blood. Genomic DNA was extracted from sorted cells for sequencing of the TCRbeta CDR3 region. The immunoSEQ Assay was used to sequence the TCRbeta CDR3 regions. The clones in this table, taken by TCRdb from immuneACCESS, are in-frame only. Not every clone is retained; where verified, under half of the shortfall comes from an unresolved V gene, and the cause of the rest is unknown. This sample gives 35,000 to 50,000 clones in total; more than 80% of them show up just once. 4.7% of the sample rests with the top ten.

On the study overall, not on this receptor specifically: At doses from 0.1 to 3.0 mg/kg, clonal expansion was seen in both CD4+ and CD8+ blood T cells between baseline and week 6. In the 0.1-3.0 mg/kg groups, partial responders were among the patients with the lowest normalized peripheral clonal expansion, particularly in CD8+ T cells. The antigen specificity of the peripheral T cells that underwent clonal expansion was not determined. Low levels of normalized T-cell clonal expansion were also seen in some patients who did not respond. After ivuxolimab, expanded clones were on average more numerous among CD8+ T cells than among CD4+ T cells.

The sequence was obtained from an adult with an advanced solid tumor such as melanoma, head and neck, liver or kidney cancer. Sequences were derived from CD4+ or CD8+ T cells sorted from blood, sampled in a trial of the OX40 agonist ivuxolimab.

The CDR3 is CASSPFFGGDTEAFF. The nucleotides are TGTGCCAGCAGCCCGTTTTTTGGGGGGGACACTGAAGCTTTCTTT. Recombination connected TRBV14 to TRBJ1-1; TRBD1 is a weak D gene call, 5 bases matching. V sheds 4 bases and J sheds 3 bases, leaving 15 bases between their ends. The CDR3 sequence holds 15 residues, the cysteine and phenylalanine included. Only the CDR3 DNA stays, 45 bases, in frame from base 1. Sequences SGHDN (CDR1) and FVKESK (CDR2) are obtained from the germline V gene.